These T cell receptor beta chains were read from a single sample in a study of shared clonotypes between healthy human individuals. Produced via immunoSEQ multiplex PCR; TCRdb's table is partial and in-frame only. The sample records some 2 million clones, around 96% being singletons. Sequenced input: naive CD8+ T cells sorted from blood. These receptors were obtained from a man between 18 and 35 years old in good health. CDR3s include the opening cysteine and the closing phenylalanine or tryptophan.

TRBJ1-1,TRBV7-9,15,CASSLPFEVGTEAFF
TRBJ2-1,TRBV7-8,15,CASSFGEGGYNEQFF
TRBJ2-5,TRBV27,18,CASSSLGLAGEGQETQYF
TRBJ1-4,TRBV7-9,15,CASSLRTATNEKLFF
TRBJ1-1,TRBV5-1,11,CASSSNTEAFF
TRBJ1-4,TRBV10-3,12,CAIAGDNEKLFF
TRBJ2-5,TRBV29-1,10,CRGPSETQYF
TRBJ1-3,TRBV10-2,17,CASSESEGGAPGNTIYF
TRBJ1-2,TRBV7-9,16,CASSLGYGESNYGYTF
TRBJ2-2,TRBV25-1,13,CASRGQFGGELFF
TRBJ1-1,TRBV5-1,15,CASSRAREGNTEAFF
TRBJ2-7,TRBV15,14,CATSRGGESYEQYF
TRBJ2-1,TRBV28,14,CATGGLAGANEQFF
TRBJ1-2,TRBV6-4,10,CAPEGDGYTF
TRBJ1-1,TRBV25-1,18,CASSGVGGKGFTNTEAFF
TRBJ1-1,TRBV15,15,CATSRSGGGNTEAFF
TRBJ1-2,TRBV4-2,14,CASSQDLSGSGYTF
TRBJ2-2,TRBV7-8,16,CASSLELAGNTGELFF
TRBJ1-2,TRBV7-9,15,CASSLVILGNNGYTF
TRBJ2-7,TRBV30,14,CAWSVGAGPYEQYF
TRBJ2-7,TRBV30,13,CAWSGDGIYEQYF
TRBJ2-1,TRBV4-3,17,CASSQDGPLSSYNEQFF
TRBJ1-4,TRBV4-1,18,CASSHEGLQGFSNEKLFF
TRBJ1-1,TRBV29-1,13,CSVRDRVNTEAFF
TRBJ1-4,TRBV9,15,CASSVEDSLNEKLFF
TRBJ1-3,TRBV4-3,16,CASSLNWGDPGNTIYF
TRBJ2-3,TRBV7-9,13,CASSFLASDTQYF
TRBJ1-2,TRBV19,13,CASSSERNYGYTF
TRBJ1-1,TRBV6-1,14,CASSEKVIRVEAFF
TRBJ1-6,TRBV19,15,CASSIRADYNSPLHF
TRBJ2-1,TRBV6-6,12,CASSKGRDERFF
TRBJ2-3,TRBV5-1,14,CASSYDLRKDTQYF